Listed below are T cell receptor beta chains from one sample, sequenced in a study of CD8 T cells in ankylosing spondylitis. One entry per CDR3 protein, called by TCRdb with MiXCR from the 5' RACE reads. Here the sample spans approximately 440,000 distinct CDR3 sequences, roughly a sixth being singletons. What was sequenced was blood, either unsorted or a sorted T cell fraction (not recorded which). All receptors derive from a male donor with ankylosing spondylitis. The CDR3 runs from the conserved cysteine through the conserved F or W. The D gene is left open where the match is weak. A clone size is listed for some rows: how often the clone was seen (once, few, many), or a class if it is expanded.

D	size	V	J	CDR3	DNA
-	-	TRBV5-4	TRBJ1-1	CASSYQDRPNTEAFF	TGTGCCAGCAGCTATCAAGACAGGCCGAACACTGAAGCTTTCTTT
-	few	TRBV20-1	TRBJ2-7	CSARDPLISSYEQYF	TGCAGTGCTAGAGACCCCCTAATAAGCTCCTACGAGCAGTACTTC
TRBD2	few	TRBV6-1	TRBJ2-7	CASSRGLAGDLYYEQYF	TGTGCCAGCAGCCGGGGACTAGCGGGGGACCTCTACTACGAGCAGTACTTC
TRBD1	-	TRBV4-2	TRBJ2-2	CASSHPPDRVATGELFF	TGTGCCAGCAGCCATCCCCCAGACAGGGTGGCCACCGGGGAGCTGTTTTTT
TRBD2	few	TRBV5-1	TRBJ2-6	CASSFLGLAASLSGANVLTF	TGCGCCAGCAGCTTCCTGGGACTAGCGGCTTCCCTATCTGGGGCCAACGTCCTGACTTTC
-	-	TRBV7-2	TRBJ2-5	CASSLDGGDRETQYF	TGTGCCAGCAGCTTAGATGGTGGGGATCGGGAGACCCAGTACTTC
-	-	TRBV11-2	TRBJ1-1	CASSLDRPVNTEAFF	TGTGCCAGCAGCTTAGATCGGCCGGTGAACACTGAAGCTTTCTTT
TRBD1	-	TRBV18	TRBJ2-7	CASSPGQGVSYEQYF	TGTGCCAGCTCACCGGGACAGGGGGTATCCTACGAGCAGTACTTC
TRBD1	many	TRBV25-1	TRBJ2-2	CASSVGQGTGELFF	TGTGCCAGCAGTGTCGGACAGGGCACCGGGGAGCTGTTTTTT
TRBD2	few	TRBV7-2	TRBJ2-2	CASSPRGLADTGELFF	TGTGCCAGCAGCCCCAGAGGACTAGCGGACACCGGGGAGCTGTTTTTT
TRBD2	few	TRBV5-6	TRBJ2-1	CASSPGLADNEQFF	TGTGCCAGCAGCCCTGGACTAGCGGATAATGAGCAGTTCTTC
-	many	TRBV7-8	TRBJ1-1	CASSLRQHTEAFF	TGTGCCAGCAGCTTACGACAGCACACTGAAGCTTTCTTT
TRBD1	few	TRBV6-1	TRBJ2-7	CASRLRGQGTYEQYF	TGTGCCAGCAGACTCCGGGGACAGGGGACCTACGAGCAGTACTTC
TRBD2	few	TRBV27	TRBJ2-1	CASRKGRELFYNEQFF	TGTGCCAGCAGGAAAGGGCGGGAGCTGTTCTACAATGAGCAGTTCTTC
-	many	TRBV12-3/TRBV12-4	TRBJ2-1	CASSFALYNEQFF	TGTGCCAGCAGTTTTGCCCTTTACAATGAGCAGTTCTTC
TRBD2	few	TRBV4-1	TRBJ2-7	CASSSLTSGSYEQYF	TGCGCCAGCAGTTCCCTGACTAGCGGGTCCTACGAGCAGTACTTC
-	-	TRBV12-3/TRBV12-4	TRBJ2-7	CASSLGRHEQYF	TGTGCCAGCAGTTTGGGACGGCACGAGCAGTACTTC
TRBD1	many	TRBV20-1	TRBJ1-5	CSARKTGQGLSNQPQHF	TGCAGTGCTAGAAAAACGGGACAGGGCCTTAGCAATCAGCCCCAGCATTTT
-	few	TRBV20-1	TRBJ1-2	CSAKKSTNYGYTF	TGCAGTGCTAAGAAGTCTACTAACTATGGCTACACCTTC
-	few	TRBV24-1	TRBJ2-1	CATSDSLGSGPYNEQFF	TGTGCCACCAGTGACTCCCTCGGCTCGGGCCCCTACAATGAGCAGTTCTTC
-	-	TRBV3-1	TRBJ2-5	CASSQFTGKETQYF	TGTGCCAGCAGCCAATTTACAGGGAAAGAGACCCAGTACTTC
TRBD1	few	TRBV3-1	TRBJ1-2	CASSHPNQGVNYGYTF	TGTGCCAGCAGCCATCCTAACCAGGGGGTGAACTATGGCTACACCTTC
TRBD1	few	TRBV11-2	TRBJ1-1	CASSFGTKRGLITGATHEAFF	TGTGCCAGCAGCTTCGGGACCAAACGCGGTCTAATCACAGGGGCCACGCATGAAGCTTTCTTT
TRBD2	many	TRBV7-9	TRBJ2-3	CASSLGTSGTDTQYF	TGCGCCAGCAGCCTCGGGACTAGCGGGACAGATACGCAGTATTTT
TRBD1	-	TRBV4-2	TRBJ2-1	CASSRTGTASYNEQFF	TGTGCCAGCAGCCGCACCGGGACAGCCTCCTACAATGAGCAGTTCTTC
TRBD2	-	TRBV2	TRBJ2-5	CASSEGTKETQYF	TGTGCCAGCAGTGAGGGGACTAAAGAGACCCAGTACTTC
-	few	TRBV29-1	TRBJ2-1	CSVEGYNEQFF	TGCAGCGTTGAGGGGTACAATGAGCAGTTCTTC
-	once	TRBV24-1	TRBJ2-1	CATSDLFGYNEQFF	TGTGCCACCAGTGATTTGTTCGGTTACAATGAGCAGTTCTTC
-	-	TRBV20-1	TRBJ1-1	CSAPTPSNTEAFF	TGCAGTGCTCCGACTCCGTCGAACACTGAAGCTTTCTTT
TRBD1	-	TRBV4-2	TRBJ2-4	CASSQGGTGGFSDIQYF	TGTGCCAGCAGCCAGGGTGGGACAGGGGGCTTTTCGGACATTCAGTACTTC
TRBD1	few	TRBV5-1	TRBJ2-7	CASSLMTGPYEQYF	TGCGCCAGCAGCTTGATGACAGGGCCCTACGAGCAGTACTTC
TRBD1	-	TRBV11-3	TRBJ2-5	CASSHDRVETQYF	TGTGCCAGCAGCCATGACAGGGTTGAGACCCAGTACTTC
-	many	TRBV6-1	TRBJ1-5	CASTPRGQGNQPQHF	TGTGCCAGCACCCCGCGAGGTCAGGGGAATCAGCCCCAGCATTTT
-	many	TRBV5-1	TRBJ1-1	CASSLHALNTEAFF	TGCGCCAGCAGCTTGCATGCATTGAACACTGAAGCTTTCTTT
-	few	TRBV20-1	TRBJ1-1	CSASRQSDTEAFF	TGCAGTGCTAGTAGACAGTCCGACACTGAAGCTTTCTTT
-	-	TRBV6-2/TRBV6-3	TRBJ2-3	CASKSRAGGLSTDTQYF	TGTGCCAGCAAGAGTCGGGCGGGCGGATTAAGCACAGATACGCAGTATTTT
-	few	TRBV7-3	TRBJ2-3	CASSPRVQRNTDTQYF	TGTGCCAGCAGCCCAAGAGTACAGCGGAACACAGATACGCAGTATTTT
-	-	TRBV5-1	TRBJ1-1	CASSLRGTGTMNTEAFF	TGCGCCAGCAGCTTGAGGGGGACCGGCACCATGAACACTGAAGCTTTCTTT
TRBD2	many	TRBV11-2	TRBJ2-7	CASSFTSGTLVEQYF	TGTGCCAGCAGCTTTACTAGCGGTACCCTTGTCGAGCAGTACTTC
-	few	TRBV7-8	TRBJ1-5	CASSISSGRSVQPQHF	TGTGCCAGCAGCATCAGCTCGGGTCGCTCGGTTCAGCCCCAGCATTTT
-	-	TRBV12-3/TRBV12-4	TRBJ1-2	CASSLSTLEVIYGYTF	TGTGCCAGCAGTTTGAGCACCTTAGAGGTTATCTATGGCTACACCTTC
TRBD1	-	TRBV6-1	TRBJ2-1	CASSANPDRGSYNEQFF	TGTGCCAGCAGCGCCAACCCCGACAGGGGAAGCTACAATGAGCAGTTCTTC
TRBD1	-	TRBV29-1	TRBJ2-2	CSVPDRGDTGELFF	TGCAGCGTCCCCGACAGGGGCGACACCGGGGAGCTGTTTTTT
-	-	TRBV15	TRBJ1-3	CATSTRGSGNTIYF	TGTGCCACCAGCACCCGGGGCTCTGGAAACACCATATATTTT
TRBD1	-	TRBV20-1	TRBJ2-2	CSAPPRGRSTGELFF	TGCAGTGCCCCCCCCAGGGGGCGTTCCACCGGGGAGCTGTTTTTT
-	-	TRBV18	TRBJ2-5	CASSPYGRQETQYF	TGTGCCAGCTCACCTTATGGACGTCAAGAGACCCAGTACTTC
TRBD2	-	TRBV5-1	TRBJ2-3	CASSSGLAGVVDTQYF	TGCGCCAGCAGCTCTGGACTAGCGGGAGTTGTGGATACGCAGTATTTT
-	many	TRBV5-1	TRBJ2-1	CASSLFRTGTYNEQFF	TGCGCCAGCAGCTTGTTTCGGACTGGGACCTACAATGAGCAGTTCTTC
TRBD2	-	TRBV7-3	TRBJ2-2	CASTLTSGRNTGELFF	TGTGCCAGCACCCTCACTAGCGGAAGGAACACCGGGGAGCTGTTTTTT
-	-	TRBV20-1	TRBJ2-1	CSALEDSYNEQFF	TGCAGTGCCCTGGAGGACTCCTACAATGAGCAGTTCTTC